The rows below give T cell receptor beta chains drawn from one sample of a study of cytomegalovirus exposure and HLA in healthy donors. Measured with immunoSEQ multiplex PCR; TCRdb has only the in-frame clones, and not every one. The sample yields 100,000 to 150,000 clones, 74% seen once. The specimen was PBMCs. These receptors all stem from a woman in her forties or fifties in good health and CMV-seropositive. CDR3s include the opening cysteine and the closing phenylalanine or tryptophan. The D gene is left open where the match is weak. Clone size is stated in some rows and not others, as once, few, many or a class when expanded.

TRBJ2-3 | TRBV7-2 | . | TRBD2 | TGTGCCAGCAGCTTTAGCGGGGGTACCACAGATACGCAGTATTTT | CASSFSGGTTDTQYF
TRBJ2-7 | TRBV19 | . | . | TGTGCCAGTAGTTCGGGTCAGTCCTACGAGCAGTACTTC | CASSSGQSYEQYF
TRBJ2-7 | TRBV7-2 | . | TRBD1 | TGTGCCAGCAGCCTCCGGGACAGTCCTGTGATTACCTACGAGCAGTACTTC | CASSLRDSPVITYEQYF
TRBJ2-7 | TRBV6-5 | few | TRBD2 | TGTGCCAGCAGTTCTGCTAGCGGGAGTTTGAACGAGCAGTACTTC | CASSSASGSLNEQYF
TRBJ2-7 | TRBV10-3 | . | TRBD1 | TGTGCCATCAGCCCCGGCGGACAGGCCTACGAGCAGTACTTC | CAISPGGQAYEQYF
TRBJ2-1 | TRBV4-1 | . | TRBD2 | TGCGCCAGCAGCCGAGGACTAGCGGGAGACAATGAGCAGTTCTTC | CASSRGLAGDNEQFF
TRBJ2-7 | TRBV2 | . | TRBD2 | TGTGCCAGCAATGACCCTATGACTAGCGGGGACTACGAGCAGTACTTC | CASNDPMTSGDYEQYF
TRBJ2-1 | TRBV4-3 | few | . | TGCGCCAGCAGCGAGGAGGGGTGGGATGAGCAGTTCTTC | CASSEEGWDEQFF
TRBJ1-5 | TRBV30 | once | . | TGTGCCTGGAGTGTACAGGCAAATCAGCCCCAGCATTTT | CAWSVQANQPQHF
TRBJ2-1 | TRBV7-2 | . | TRBD2 | TGTGCCAGCAGCTTATCGGCTAGCGGGCAAAGCTCCTACAATGAGCAGTTCTTC | CASSLSASGQSSYNEQFF
TRBJ2-2 | TRBV15 | . | . | TGTGCCACGCTCCGGGACACAGTATTCAGGGGGGAGCTGTTTTTT | CATLRDTVFRGELFF
TRBJ2-7 | TRBV30 | once | . | TGTGCCTTTGATAAGAAGATGTACGAGCAGTACTTC | CAFDKKMYEQYF
TRBJ2-2 | TRBV6-5 | once | TRBD1 | TGTGCCAGCAGTTACGGACAGGGCGGCACCGGGGAGCTGTTTTTT | CASSYGQGGTGELFF
TRBJ2-7 | TRBV27 | . | . | TGTGCCAGCAGTTTAACTTTGCTCTCCTACGAGCAGTACTTC | CASSLTLLSYEQYF
TRBJ1-2 | TRBV21-1 | . | . | TGTGCCAGCAGCAAAGTGTTGAGGGTTGCTTGGGGCTACACCTTC | CASSKVLRVAWGYTF
TRBJ2-1 | TRBV4-1 | . | TRBD1 | TGCGCCAGCAGCCTGACTTCGGGACAGGGTTGGGGGAATGAGCAGTTCTTC | CASSLTSGQGWGNEQFF
TRBJ1-4 | TRBV7-2 | few | TRBD1 | TGTGCCAGCAGCTCGGGACAGGGGGTTGAAAAACTGTTTTTT | CASSSGQGVEKLFF
TRBJ1-2 | TRBV5-1 | . | . | TGCGCCAGCAGGCAGGCCTCATCGTGGGGCTACACCTTC | CASRQASSWGYTF
TRBJ2-3 | TRBV5-1 | . | . | TGCGCCAGCAGAAAGGGACTCCGGGACGGCACAGATACGCAGTATTTT | CASRKGLRDGTDTQYF
TRBJ2-2 | TRBV2 | few | . | TGTGCCAGCGGCACTAGTCTACCCGGGGAGCTGTTTTTT | CASGTSLPGELFF
TRBJ1-1 | TRBV5-8 | once | . | TGTGCCAGCAGCTTGGGCGGGGGGCCTAGCACTGAAGCTTTCTTT | CASSLGGGPSTEAFF
TRBJ2-3 | TRBV10-1 | . | . | TGCGCCAGCAGCGATCCGGGACTTTCAACAGATACGCAGTATTTT | CASSDPGLSTDTQYF
TRBJ2-7 | TRBV7-2 | few | . | TGTGCCAGCAGCGTACGACAGTCAACCTACGAGCAGTACTTC | CASSVRQSTYEQYF
TRBJ2-3 | TRBV5-1 | . | TRBD1 | TGCGCCAGCAGTATGACAGGGGGGAGCACAGATACGCAGTATTTT | CASSMTGGSTDTQYF
TRBJ1-1 | TRBV5-1 | few | TRBD1 | TGCGCCAGCAGCTCGAAACCTTCACCGTTCGGGACAGGGGGAACTCACACTGAAGCTTTCTTT | CASSSKPSPFGTGGTHTEAFF
TRBJ1-1 | TRBV19 | once | TRBD1 | TGTGCCAGTAGCGCAGCCGGGACAGGGAACACTGAAGCTTTCTTT | CASSAAGTGNTEAFF
TRBJ2-5 | TRBV28 | few | . | TGTGCCAGTCTTCGGCCCGGGGTTCAAGAGACCCAGTACTTC | CASLRPGVQETQYF
TRBJ2-5 | TRBV7-6 | . | . | TGTGCCAGCAGCTTAATTATAGAAGAGACCCAGTACTTC | CASSLIIEETQYF
TRBJ2-1 | TRBV6-1 | . | . | TGTGCCAGCAGTGAACACCCACAGGCCGCCTACAATGAGCAGTTCTTC | CASSEHPQAAYNEQFF
TRBJ2-7 | TRBV5-1 | . | TRBD1 | TGCGCCAGCAGGTTAGGGGGCGCGTACGAGCAGTACTTC | CASRLGGAYEQYF
TRBJ2-1 | TRBV29-1 | . | . | TGCAGCGCAATTAGGGGCTCCTACAATGAGCAGTTCTTC | CSAIRGSYNEQFF
TRBJ2-4 | TRBV28 | . | . | TGTGCCAGCAGTTTATCGCAGGACATTCAGTACTTC | CASSLSQDIQYF
TRBJ2-7 | TRBV7-9 | . | . | TGTGCCAGCAGCTTAGCGGGCCAGCAGTACTTC | CASSLAGQQYF
TRBJ1-1 | TRBV6-5 | . | . | TGTGCCAGCAGGTTAAGGGGCCCCGTAGACACTGAAGCTTTCTTT | CASRLRGPVDTEAFF
TRBJ1-4 | TRBV4-2 | . | . | TGTGCCAGCAGCCAAGATCTTGCGGGGACCATTAATGAAAAACTGTTTTTT | CASSQDLAGTINEKLFF
TRBJ2-3 | TRBV7-2 | . | . | TGTGCCAGCAGCCAATCGAGAGATACGCAGTATTTT | CASSQSRDTQYF